Listed here are 20 T cell receptor beta chains from one sample, sequenced in a study of cytomegalovirus exposure and HLA in healthy donors. PCR primers comprised 60 Vbeta and 13 Jbeta primers. Method: immunoSEQ multiplex PCR; TCRdb's copy keeps in-frame clones and lacks some. The data hold 110,000 to 150,000 clones, with approximately 84% observed a single time. What was sequenced was PBMCs. All receptors come from an older woman in good health and CMV-seropositive.

The genes are TRBV9 and TRBJ2-1; 7 bases are a match to TRBD2. Germline loops: CDR1 SGDLS, CDR2 YYNGEE. The CDR3 has 15 residues. V gave up 1 base and J gave up 4 bases; unmatched junction bases: 5. CDR3 loop: CASSVLAETYNEQFF. The DNA for the CDR3 is TGTGCCAGCAGCGTACTAGCGGAGACTTACAATGAGCAGTTCTTC.

J is TRBJ2-3 and V is TRBV5-4, with 7 bases lining up with TRBD1. Germline V gives CDR1 SGHNT, CDR2 YYREEE (reference sequence). The V gene end was trimmed by 5 bases and the J gene end by 6 bases; junction bases not matched to a gene: 9. There are 14 residues in the CDR3. The CDR3 spells CASRHRGGGDTQYF. DNA of the CDR3: TGTGCCAGCAGGCACCGAGGGGGCGGGGATACGCAGTATTTT.

This chain uses TRBV27 with TRBJ2-7, with TRBD1 matching over 8 bases. The CDR3 consists of 13 residues. Germline CDR1 and CDR2: MNHEY and SMNVEV (reference sequence). V lost 6 bases, J lost 2 bases, and 3 bases stayed unmatched. CDR3 DNA: TGTGCCAGCAGGCTGACAGGGGCCTACGAGCAGTACTTC. It encodes CASRLTGAYEQYF.

V gene TRBV2 combines with J gene TRBJ2-7; 7 bases agree with TRBD1. The CDR3 spans 15 residues. The J segment lost 2 bases and the V segment lost 7 bases, leaving 11 bases of the junction unmatched. Germline V gene lookup returns CDR1 SNHLY and CDR2 FYNNEI. The CDR3 sequence: CASNRRDSDAYEQYF. The CDR3 nucleotides read TGTGCCAGCAATAGAAGGGACAGCGACGCCTACGAGCAGTACTTC.

The rearrangement joins TRBV7-8 to TRBJ2-3; unclear D gene. CDR1 and CDR2 (germline): SGHVS, FQNEAQ. The V end was cut by 2 bases, the J end by 0 bases, with 15 bases between. The CDR3 has 17 amino acids. Here the CDR3 reads CASSLFGVTVSTDTQYF. CDR3 nucleotides: TGTGCCAGCAGCTTATTTGGAGTAACGGTGAGCACAGATACGCAGTATTTT.

This clone was recorded once. This chain joins TRBV28 and TRBJ1-3, with TRBD1 identical over 8 bases. Germline V lookup: CDR1 MDHEN, CDR2 SYDVKM. The CDR3 contains 14 residues. V lost 6 bases and J lost 7; bases outside the gene matches: 8. This chain's CDR3 is CASRPAGQGNTIYF. The CDR3 DNA is TGTGCCAGCAGACCCGCCGGACAGGGTAACACCATATATTTT.

This chain connects TRBV7-9 to TRBJ1-1; D unclear. Looked up from germline, CDR1 is SEHNR and CDR2 is FQNEAQ (reference sequence). This CDR3 has 14 residues. V was cut by 3 bases and J by 1 base, with 9 bases left in between. The CDR3 reads CASSFTESNTEAFF. The CDR3 region has the DNA TGTGCCAGCAGCTTTACAGAGTCGAACACTGAAGCTTTCTTT.

V usage is TRBV27 and J usage is TRBJ2-1, with 11 bases identical to TRBD1. Looked up from germline, CDR1 is MNHEY and CDR2 is SMNVEV (reference sequence). The CDR3 consists of 19 residues. The ends lost 4 bases at V and 9 bases at J; junction bases unmatched: 20. The CDR3 spells CASSSVVYRRTGGFGEQFF. The CDR3 DNA follows: TGTGCCAGCAGTTCCGTCGTTTACCGCAGGACAGGGGGCTTCGGTGAGCAGTTCTTC.

This chain connects TRBV28 to TRBJ2-7, with 11 positions matching TRBD2. The CDR3 runs to 13 residues. The germline gives CDR1 MDHEN, CDR2 SYDVKM. CDR3 protein: CATGLAGPYEQYF. The CDR3 bases are TGTGCTACCGGACTAGCGGGCCCCTACGAGCAGTACTTC.

This clone is judged medium-sized. The chain combines TRBV7-8 with TRBJ2-3; possible D gene TRBD1, 6 bases. The germline V and J ends were trimmed by 8 bases and 8 bases, with 14 bases remaining between them. The CDR3 has 12 amino acids. Germline V gene sequence: CDR1 SGHVS, CDR2 FQNEAQ. The CDR3 reads CASYGEQGTQYF. CDR3 nucleotides: TGTGCCAGCTATGGGGAACAGGGTACGCAGTATTTT.

This clone was detected a few times. Other DNA sequences in the same sample also yield this CDR3. The genes are TRBV5-1 and TRBJ2-7, with D perhaps matching TRBD2 (6 bases). V gave up 3 bases and J gave up 2 bases, with 15 bases separating them. The CDR3 length is 15 residues. The germline gives CDR1 SGHRS, CDR2 YFSETQ. As DNA, the CDR3 is TGCGCCAGCAGCTCGACTGGAGGGTACACCTACGAGCAGTACTTC. This encodes CASSSTGGYTYEQYF.

CDR3 nucleotide sequence: TGCGCCAGCAGCCAAGTTGGACAGCCTTTAATGGAAAAACTGTTTTTT. It is translated as CASSQVGQPLMEKLFF. The chain combines TRBV4-1 with TRBJ1-4, with D perhaps matching TRBD1 (6 bases). Trimming shortened V by 1 base and J by 8 bases, and 17 bases separated the two germline ends. The germline gives CDR1 MGHRA, CDR2 YSYEKL. CDR3 length: 16 amino acids.

The CDR3 loop is CASSLRGSAGTGELFF. In nucleotides, the CDR3 is TGTGCCAGCAGCTTAAGGGGCTCCGCGGGGACCGGGGAGCTGTTTTTT. The chain recombines TRBV7-3 with TRBJ2-2; D might be TRBD2 (6 bases). The length of the CDR3 is 16 residues. Per the germline V gene, CDR1 is SGHTA and CDR2 is FQGTGA. V dropped 1 base and J dropped 5 bases, with 14 bases sitting between them.

This chain connects TRBV28 to TRBJ2-3; TRBD2 might be the D (5 bases). There are 15 residues in the CDR3. V was cut by 3 bases and J by 1 base, with 11 bases left in between. Germline values: CDR1 MDHEN, CDR2 SYDVKM. In nucleotides, the CDR3 is TGTGCCAGCAGTTTGGGGAGTTTGGGCACAGATACGCAGTATTTT. This translates into CASSLGSLGTDTQYF.

V is TRBV30 and J is TRBJ1-4, with unresolved D. The length of the CDR3 is 12 residues. From germline, CDR1 is GTSNPN and CDR2 SVGIG (reference sequence). V was pared by 3 bases and J by 8 bases, with 10 bases between. DNA of the CDR3: TGTGCCTGGAGCCCAGGAGGAGAAAAACTGTTTTTT. Amino acid sequence: CAWSPGGEKLFF. Complete variable domain (other parts from reference TRBV30 and TRBJ1-4): SQTIHQWPATLVQPVGSPLSLECTVEGTSNPNLYWYRQAAGRGLQLLFYSVGIGQISSEVPQNLSASRPQDRQFILSSKKLLLSDSGFYLCAWSPGGEKLFFGSGTQLSVL.

The chain is built from TRBV29-1 and TRBJ2-3; D is undetermined. Per germline, CDR1 SQVTM and CDR2 ANQGSEA. The CDR3 totals 17 residues. V lost 0 bases and J 2 bases, leaving 18 bases between the germline ends. In DNA form, the CDR3 reads TGCAGCGTTGAAGACGCCAGAGCGCCGAGCCACACAGATACGCAGTATTTT. Amino acids: CSVEDARAPSHTDTQYF.

The genes are TRBV7-3 and TRBJ2-5; a possible D gene is TRBD2 (6 bases). The germline V and J ends were trimmed by 5 bases and 4 bases, with 11 bases remaining between them. Germline CDR1 reads SGHTA; CDR2 reads FQGTGA. The CDR3 is made up of 13 amino acids. Written as DNA, the CDR3 is TGTGCCAGCAGCATCGGGAGTCGAGAGACCCAGTACTTC. It specifies CASSIGSRETQYF.

The chain links TRBV4-3 to TRBJ1-4; D unresolved. The CDR3 length is 13 residues. Trimming took 0 bases from V and 8 from J, leaving 7 bases between them. The germline gives CDR1 LGHNA, CDR2 YSLEER. CDR3 region: CASSQDSREKLFF. CDR3 DNA: TGCGCCAGCAGCCAAGATTCACGGGAAAAACTGTTTTTT.

The V call is TRBV27, the J call TRBJ2-7, with D hard to call. CDR3 length: 13 residues. From germline, CDR1 is MNHEY and CDR2 SMNVEV (reference sequence). With 2 bases removed from V and 3 bases from J, the gap between germline ends came to 8 bases. The CDR3 nucleotides are TGTGCCAGCAGTTTACAGGCCAACTACGAGCAGTACTTC. It yields the protein CASSLQANYEQYF.

V usage is TRBV27 and J usage is TRBJ2-7, with TRBD2 matching over 12 bases. The V and J ends lost 3 bases and 5 bases, in that order; junction bases with no gene match: 2. The CDR3 loop spans 14 amino acids. Germline V gives CDR1 MNHEY, CDR2 SMNVEV (reference sequence). DNA of the CDR3: TGTGCCAGCAGTTTCGGACTAGCGGGAAACGAGCAGTACTTC. Protein: CASSFGLAGNEQYF.